These 6 T cell receptor beta chains share one sample of origin, sequenced in a study of PD-1 blockade in classical Hodgkin lymphoma. Only in-frame clones appear in the TCRdb table, and some are missing; sequencing was by immunoSEQ multiplex PCR. The profile shows approximately 8,300 clones, approximately 80% of them singletons. After autologous stem cell transplantation all patients relapsed, and prior brentuximab vedotin exposure differed between cohorts. Negative selection with magnetic separation was used to purify CD4+ T cells from thawed PBMCs. Sequenced here: CD4+ T cells from blood, sampled at baseline. All receptors derive from a human donor with classical Hodgkin lymphoma.

A single count supports this clone. Relative to the germline gene, one junction end is altered; a read error may explain this. The rearrangement links TRBV2 to TRBJ1-5; D remains ambiguous. Germline V lookup: CDR1 SNHLY, CDR2 FYNNEI. This CDR3 region has 15 residues. CDR3 in amino acids: CASSSSRGRNRPQHF. The CDR3 DNA sequence: TGTGCCAGCAGCTCCTCCCGGGGTAGAAATCGGCCCCAGCATTTT. The full variable domain, with the rest looked up from reference TRBV2 and TRBJ1-5, is EPEVTQTPSHQVTQMGQEVILRCVPISNHLYFYWYRQILGQKVEFLVSFYNNEISEKSEIFDDQFSVERPDGSNFTLKIRSTKLEDSAMYFCASSSSRGRNRPQHFGDGTRLSIL.

This CDR3 reads CASSLSRGFGYEQYF. The DNA for the CDR3 is TGTGCCAGCTCCCTTTCGAGGGGCTTCGGCTACGAGCAGTACTTC. The J gene is TRBJ2-7, the V gene TRBV11-2, with D tentatively TRBD1 or TRBD2 (5 bases each). V was cut by 8 bases and J by 3 bases, with 20 bases left in between. The CDR3 consists of 15 residues. The V gene's germline CDR1 is SGHAT and CDR2 FQNNGV.

V and J are TRBV7-2 and TRBJ1-2; 10 bases map to TRBD1. Germline V gene lookup returns CDR1 SGHTA and CDR2 FQGNSA. This CDR3 has 13 amino acids. The V and J ends lost 5 bases and 7 bases, in that order; junction bases with no gene match: 4. The CDR3 DNA sequence: TGTGCCAGCAGCCTGGACAGGGGGTCTGGCTACACCTTC. Amino acid sequence: CASSLDRGSGYTF.

The chain joins TRBV7-3 to TRBJ2-3; a possible D gene is TRBD2 (6 bases). V dropped 2 bases and J dropped 2 bases, with 11 bases sitting between them. CDR3 length: 15 amino acids. From germline, CDR1 is SGHTA and CDR2 FQGTGA. Here the CDR3 reads CASSLGRGPTDTQYF. CDR3 bases: TGTGCCAGCAGCTTAGGGCGGGGACCCACAGATACGCAGTATTTT. Full variable domain (remainder filled in from reference TRBV7-3 and TRBJ2-3): GAGVSQTPSNKVTEKGKYVELRCDPISGHTALYWYRQSLGQGPEFLIYFQGTGAADDSGLPNDRFFAVRPEGSVSTLKIQRTERGDSAVYLCASSLGRGPTDTQYFGPGTRLTVL.

The chain couples TRBV28 to TRBJ1-1, with 10 positions matching TRBD1. The CDR3 sequence is 15 residues long. Per germline, CDR1 MDHEN and CDR2 SYDVKM. The V and J ends lost 8 bases and 0 bases, in that order; junction bases with no gene match: 6. CDR3 in DNA: TGTGCCAGCTCTTTGACAGGGGGCTTGAACACTGAAGCTTTCTTT. Its translation is CASSLTGGLNTEAFF.

The chain is built from TRBV6-6 and TRBJ2-7; D uncertain. This CDR3 region has 14 residues. Between the trimmed V and J ends, which lost 0 bases and 2 bases, there was a span of 8 bases. Germline V gives CDR1 MNHNY, CDR2 SVGAGI (reference sequence). The CDR3 is CASSYSRNTYEQYF. CDR3 in DNA: TGTGCCAGCAGTTACTCCAGGAACACCTACGAGCAGTACTTC.